One and the same sample provided the 16 T cell receptor beta chains below, sequenced in a study of T cells after yellow fever vaccination. TCRdb ran MiXCR on the 5' RACE reads and lists one entry per CDR3 protein. This table holds 150,000 to 200,000 distinct CDR3 sequences, around 8.5% found once. The specimen comprised CD8+ T cells sorted from PBMCs, sampled 45 days after the yellow fever booster vaccination. The receptors shown here come from a man younger than 35 who received the YFV17D yellow fever vaccine.

This chain joins TRBV9 and TRBJ1-6; weak D call: TRBD1 (6 bases). CDR3 length: 14 residues. Germline V gene data show CDR1 as SGDLS and CDR2 as YYNGEE. V lost 4 bases, J lost 9 bases, and 14 bases lay in between. This chain's CDR3 is CASSPLGGSSPLHF. In DNA form, the CDR3 reads TGTGCCAGCAGCCCGCTCGGGGGCAGTTCACCCCTCCACTTT. The whole variable domain, filled in from reference TRBV9 and TRBJ1-6, reads DSGVTQTPKHLITATGQRVTLRCSPRSGDLSVYWYQQSLDQGLQFLIQYYNGEERAKGNILERFSAQQFPDLHSELNLSSLELGDSALYFCASSPLGGSSPLHFGNGTRLTVT.

This clonotype was recorded a few times. The chain couples TRBV7-9 to TRBJ2-5; TRBD2 is a possible D gene (6 bases). The CDR3 sequence is 14 residues long. The V gene's germline CDR1 is SEHNR and CDR2 FQNEAQ (reference sequence). Trimming stripped 5 bases from V and 2 bases from J, with 12 bases between. The CDR3 DNA sequence: TGTGCCAGCAGCCGACTAGGTCTACAAGAGACCCAGTACTTC. This translates into CASSRLGLQETQYF.

This clonotype was observed a handful of times. This chain connects TRBV7-8 to TRBJ2-3; 10 positions match TRBD2. V dropped 6 bases and J dropped 5; count of bases not matched to a gene: 8. CDR1 and CDR2 from the germline V gene are SGHVS and FQNEAQ. The CDR3 covers 15 residues. The CDR3 region is CASSLSGGAEDTQYF. In nucleotides, the CDR3 is TGTGCCAGCAGTCTGAGCGGGGGGGCCGAAGATACGCAGTATTTT.

This clonotype was observed many times. This chain uses TRBV9 with TRBJ2-7; D is perhaps TRBD1 or TRBD2 (5 bases each). The germline gives CDR1 SGDLS, CDR2 YYNGEE. V was pared by 0 bases and J by 0 bases, with 10 bases between. CDR3 length equals 15 residues. The CDR3 bases are TGTGCCAGCAGCGTAGACGGGACGGACTCCTACGAGCAGTACTTC. Protein product: CASSVDGTDSYEQYF.

Ten or more counts support this clonotype. This chain connects TRBV4-1 to TRBJ1-5, with D hard to call. The V end was cut by 0 bases, the J end by 5 bases, with 8 bases between. The CDR3 runs 14 residues. The germline gives CDR1 MGHRA, CDR2 YSYEKL. CDR3 in amino acids: CASSQERADQPQHF. The CDR3 nucleotides read TGCGCCAGCAGCCAAGAGAGGGCAGATCAGCCCCAGCATTTT.

This clonotype was counted many times. The chain carries TRBV7-9 and TRBJ2-1; D is unclear. V was shortened by 5 bases and J by 12 bases, with 11 bases between the two germline ends. The CDR3 has 11 amino acids. Germline loops: CDR1 SEHNR, CDR2 FQNEAQ (reference sequence). CDR3 residues: CASSLGPGQFF. DNA of the CDR3: TGTGCCAGCAGCCTTGGGCCCGGGCAGTTCTTC. The full variable domain, in which reference TRBV7-9 and TRBJ2-1 provide the parts outside the CDR3, is DTGVSQNPRHKITKRGQNVTFRCDPISEHNRLYWYRQTLGQGPEFLTYFQNEAQLEKSRLLSDRFSAERPKGSFSTLEIQRTEQGDSAMYLCASSLGPGQFFGPGTRLTVL.

The chain carries TRBV7-2 and TRBJ2-7; the D is unclear. Germline values: CDR1 SGHTA, CDR2 FQGNSA. The V end lost 3 bases, the J end lost 2 bases, and 5 bases lay between the germline ends. This CDR3 contains 12 residues. CDR3 residues: CASSFPAYEQYF. CDR3 nucleotides: TGTGCCAGCAGCTTCCCCGCCTACGAGCAGTACTTC.

This clonotype was counted between two and nine times. The chain has TRBV14 and TRBJ1-1; D is perhaps TRBD1 (5 bases). Germline V gene lookup returns CDR1 SGHDN and CDR2 FVKESK. V was clipped by 7 bases and J by 0 bases, with 18 bases between them. This CDR3 has 16 amino acids. Here the CDR3 reads CASTPTDLPMNTEAFF. As DNA, the CDR3 is TGTGCCAGCACCCCGACAGACCTCCCCATGAACACTGAAGCTTTCTTT.

This clonotype was counted between two and nine times. The chain employs TRBV4-1 and TRBJ2-7; 9 bases are a match to TRBD1. J was trimmed by 3 bases and V by 6 bases; bases with no gene match: 6. In germline, CDR1 is MGHRA, CDR2 YSYEKL. There are 14 residues in the CDR3. CDR3: CASSPPGQGYEQYF. As DNA, the CDR3 is TGCGCCAGCAGTCCTCCGGGACAGGGCTACGAGCAGTACTTC.

The sample holds many counts of this clonotype. This chain links TRBV6-6 with TRBJ1-1, with a possible D match to TRBD1 (5 bases). Germline V gene data show CDR1 as MNHNY and CDR2 as SVGAGI (reference sequence). V was shortened by 2 bases and J by 6 bases, with 10 bases between the two germline ends. This CDR3 spans 13 amino acids. The CDR3 DNA reads as TGTGCCAGCAGTTACGGGGGGATTGCTGAAGCTTTCTTT. Translated, it gives CASSYGGIAEAFF.

This clonotype was detected ten times or more. The genes are TRBV12-3 or TRBV12-4 and TRBJ2-1, with 9 bases lining up with TRBD2. With 6 bases clipped from V and 5 bases from J, the junction kept 11 bases outside the gene matches. This CDR3 has 16 residues. The CDR3 nucleotides read TGTGCCAGCAGAAAACCGGGACTAGCCAATAACAATGAGCAGTTCTTC. It is translated as CASRKPGLANNNEQFF.

This clonotype was seen more than once but under ten times. V gene TRBV4-3 combines with J gene TRBJ2-6; TRBD2 aligns across 8 bases. The CDR3 length is 19 residues. Trimming cost V 3 bases and J 0 bases; bases outside gene matches: 10. From germline, CDR1 is LGHNA and CDR2 YSLEER. The CDR3 loop is CASSQAAGGPSSGANVLTF. CDR3 sequence (DNA): TGCGCCAGCAGCCAGGCCGCGGGGGGTCCTAGCTCTGGGGCCAACGTCCTGACTTTC.

The V gene is TRBV28, the J gene TRBJ2-1, with D possibly being TRBD1 (6 bases). In germline, CDR1 is MDHEN, CDR2 SYDVKM. This CDR3 is built from 13 residues. Trimming removed 5 bases from V and 8 bases from J, with 13 bases in between. The CDR3 reads CASSPGHRDEQFF. CDR3 DNA: TGTGCCAGCAGTCCGGGACACCGCGATGAGCAGTTCTTC.

This clonotype was counted only a few times. The chain is built from TRBV6-2 or TRBV6-3 and TRBJ1-1; D is perhaps TRBD1 (5 bases). Trimming removed 0 bases at V and 3 bases at J, with 17 bases between. Germline assignment: CDR1 MNHEY and CDR2 SVGEGT. CDR3 size: 17 residues. The CDR3 DNA reads as TGTGCCAGCAGTTACTCCAAGGATTTTGCGGGGGACACTGAAGCTTTCTTT. Its translation is CASSYSKDFAGDTEAFF.

This clonotype was seen a few times. V is TRBV6-2 or TRBV6-3 and J is TRBJ2-1; 10 bases match TRBD1. The CDR3 length is 18 residues. The V segment lost 2 bases and the J segment 3 bases; nucleotides outside the gene matches: 10. CDR1 is MNHEY, CDR2 SVGEGT, per germline. CDR3 region: CASSYDRGRLLNYNEQFF. CDR3 nucleotides: TGTGCCAGCAGTTACGACAGGGGGCGGCTCTTAAACTACAATGAGCAGTTCTTC.

The chain links TRBV6-5 to TRBJ1-6; maybe TRBD1 (5 bases). The CDR3 contains 16 residues. Trimming stripped 0 bases from V and 5 bases from J, with 11 bases between. CDR1 is MNHEY, CDR2 SVGAGI, per germline. The DNA for the CDR3 is TGTGCCAGCAGTTACTCGACCGGGGACGATAATTCACCCCTCCACTTT. Amino acids: CASSYSTGDDNSPLHF.